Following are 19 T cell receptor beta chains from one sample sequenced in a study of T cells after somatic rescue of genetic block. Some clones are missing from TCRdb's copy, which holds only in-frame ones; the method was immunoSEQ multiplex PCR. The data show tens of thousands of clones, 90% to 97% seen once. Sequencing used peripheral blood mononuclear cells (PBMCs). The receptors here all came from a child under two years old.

The CDR3 DNA sequence: TGTGCCATCAGTGACCAGGGGGTGGGTGGCTACACCTTC. It translates to CAISDQGVGGYTF. The chain carries TRBV10-3 and TRBJ1-2; 7 bases map to TRBD1. The CDR3 totals 13 residues. The V and J ends lost 3 bases and 7 bases, in that order; junction bases with no gene match: 5. Germline values: CDR1 ENHRY, CDR2 SYGVKD.

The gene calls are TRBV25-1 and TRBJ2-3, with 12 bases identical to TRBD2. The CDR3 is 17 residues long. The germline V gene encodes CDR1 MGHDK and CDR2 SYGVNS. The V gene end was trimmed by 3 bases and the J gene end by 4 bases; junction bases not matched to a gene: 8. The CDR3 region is CASSDPTSGRGADTQYF. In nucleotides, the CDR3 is TGTGCCAGCAGTGACCCGACTAGCGGGAGAGGGGCAGATACGCAGTATTTT.

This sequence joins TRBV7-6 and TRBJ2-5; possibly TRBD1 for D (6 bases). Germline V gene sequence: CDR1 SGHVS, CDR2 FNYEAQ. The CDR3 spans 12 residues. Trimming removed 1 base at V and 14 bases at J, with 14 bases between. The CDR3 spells CASSLEDRSGYF. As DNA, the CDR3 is TGTGCCAGCAGCTTAGAGGACAGATCGGGTTACTTC.

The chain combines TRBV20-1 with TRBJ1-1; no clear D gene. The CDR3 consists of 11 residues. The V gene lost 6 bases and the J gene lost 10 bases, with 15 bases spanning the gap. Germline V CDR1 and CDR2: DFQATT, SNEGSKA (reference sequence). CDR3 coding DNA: TGCAGTGCGGCCTGGCTGAGCGGAGCTTTCTTT. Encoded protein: CSAAWLSGAFF.

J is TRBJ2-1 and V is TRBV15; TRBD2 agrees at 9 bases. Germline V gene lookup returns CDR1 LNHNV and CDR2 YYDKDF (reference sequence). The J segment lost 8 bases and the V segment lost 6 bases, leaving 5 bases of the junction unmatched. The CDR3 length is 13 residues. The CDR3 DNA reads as TGTGCCACCAGGGGCGGGAGGGTGGATGAGCAGTTCTTC. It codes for CATRGGRVDEQFF.

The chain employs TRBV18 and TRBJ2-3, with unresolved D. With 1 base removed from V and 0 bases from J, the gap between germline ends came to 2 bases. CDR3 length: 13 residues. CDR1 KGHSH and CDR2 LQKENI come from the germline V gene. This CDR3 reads CASSPLSTDTQYF. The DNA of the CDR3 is TGTGCCAGCTCACCACTTAGCACAGATACGCAGTATTTT. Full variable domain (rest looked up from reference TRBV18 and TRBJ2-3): NAGVMQNPRHLVRRRGQEARLRCSPMKGHSHVYWYRQLPEEGLKFMVYLQKENIIDESGMPKERFSAEFPKEGPSILRIQQVVRGDSAAYFCASSPLSTDTQYFGPGTRLTVL.

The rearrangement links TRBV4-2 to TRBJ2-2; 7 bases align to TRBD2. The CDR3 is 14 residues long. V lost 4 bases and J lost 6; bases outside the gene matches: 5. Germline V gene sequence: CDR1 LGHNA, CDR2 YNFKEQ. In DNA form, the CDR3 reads TGTGCCAGCAGCCCCGGACTAGGTTCCGGGGAGCTGTTTTTT. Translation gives CASSPGLGSGELFF.

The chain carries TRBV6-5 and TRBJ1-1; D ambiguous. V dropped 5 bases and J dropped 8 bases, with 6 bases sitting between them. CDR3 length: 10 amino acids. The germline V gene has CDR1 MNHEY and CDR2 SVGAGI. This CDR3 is CASSELEAFF. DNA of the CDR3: TGTGCCAGCAGTGAGCTAGAAGCTTTCTTT.

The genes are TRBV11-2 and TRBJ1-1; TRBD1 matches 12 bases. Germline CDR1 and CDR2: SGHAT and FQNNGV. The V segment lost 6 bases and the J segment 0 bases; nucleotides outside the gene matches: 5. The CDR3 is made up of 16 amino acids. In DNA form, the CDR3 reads TGTGCCAGCAGTCCTGGGACAGGGGGCGTGAACACTGAAGCTTTCTTT. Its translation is CASSPGTGGVNTEAFF.

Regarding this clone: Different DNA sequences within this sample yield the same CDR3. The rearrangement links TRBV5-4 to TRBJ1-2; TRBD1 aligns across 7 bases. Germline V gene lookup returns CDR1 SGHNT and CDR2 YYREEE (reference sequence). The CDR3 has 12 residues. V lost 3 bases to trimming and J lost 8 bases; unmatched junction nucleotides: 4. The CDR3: CASSSTGEGYTF. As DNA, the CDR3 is TGTGCCAGCAGCTCTACAGGGGAAGGCTACACCTTC.

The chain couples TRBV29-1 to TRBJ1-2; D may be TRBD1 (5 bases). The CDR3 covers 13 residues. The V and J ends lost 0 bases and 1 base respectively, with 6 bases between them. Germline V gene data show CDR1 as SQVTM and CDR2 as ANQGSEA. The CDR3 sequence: CSVEDGHNYGYTF. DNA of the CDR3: TGCAGCGTTGAAGATGGACATAACTATGGCTACACCTTC.

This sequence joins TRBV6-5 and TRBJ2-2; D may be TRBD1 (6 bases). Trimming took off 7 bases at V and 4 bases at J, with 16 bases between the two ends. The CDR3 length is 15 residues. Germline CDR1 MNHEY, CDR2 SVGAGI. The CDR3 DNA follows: TGTGCCAGCATTAGAGACCCACAGGGCACCGGGGAGCTGTTTTTT. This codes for CASIRDPQGTGELFF.

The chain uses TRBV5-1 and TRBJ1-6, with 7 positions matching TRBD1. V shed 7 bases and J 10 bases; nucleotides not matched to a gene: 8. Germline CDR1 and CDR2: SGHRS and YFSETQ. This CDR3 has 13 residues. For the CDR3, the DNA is TGCGCCAGCCGGGGACAGATAAACTCACCCCTCCACTTT. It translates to CASRGQINSPLHF.

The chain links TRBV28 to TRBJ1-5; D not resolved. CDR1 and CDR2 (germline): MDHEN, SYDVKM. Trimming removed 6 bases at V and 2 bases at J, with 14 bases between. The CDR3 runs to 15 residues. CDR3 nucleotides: TGTGCCAGCAGCCCCACCTGGATTGGCAATCAGCCCCAGCATTTT. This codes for CASSPTWIGNQPQHF.

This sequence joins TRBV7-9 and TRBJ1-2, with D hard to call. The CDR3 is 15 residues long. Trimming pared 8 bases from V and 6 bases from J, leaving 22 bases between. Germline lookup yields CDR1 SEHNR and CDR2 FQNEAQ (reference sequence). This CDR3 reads CASSSFWGDGDGYTF. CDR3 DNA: TGTGCCAGCTCGTCTTTTTGGGGAGACGGAGATGGCTACACCTTC.

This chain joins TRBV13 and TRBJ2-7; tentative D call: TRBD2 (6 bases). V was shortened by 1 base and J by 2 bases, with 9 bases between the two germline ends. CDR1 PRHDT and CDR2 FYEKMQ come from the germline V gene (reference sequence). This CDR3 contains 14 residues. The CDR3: CASSLAGVPYEQYF. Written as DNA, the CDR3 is TGTGCCAGCAGCTTAGCGGGAGTACCCTACGAGCAGTACTTC.

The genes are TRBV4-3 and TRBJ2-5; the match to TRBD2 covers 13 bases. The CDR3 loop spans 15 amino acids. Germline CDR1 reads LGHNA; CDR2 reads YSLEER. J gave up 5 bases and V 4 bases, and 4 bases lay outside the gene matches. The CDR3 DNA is TGCGCCAGCAGCCCCGGACTAGCGGGAGTCGAGACCCAGTACTTC. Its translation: CASSPGLAGVETQYF.

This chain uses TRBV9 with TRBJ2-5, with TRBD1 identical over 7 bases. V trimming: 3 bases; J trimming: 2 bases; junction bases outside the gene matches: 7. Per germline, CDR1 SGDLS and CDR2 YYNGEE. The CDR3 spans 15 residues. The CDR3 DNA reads TGTGCCAGCAGCGGAGCAGGGGGTCCACAAGAGACCCAGTACTTC. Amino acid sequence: CASSGAGGPQETQYF.

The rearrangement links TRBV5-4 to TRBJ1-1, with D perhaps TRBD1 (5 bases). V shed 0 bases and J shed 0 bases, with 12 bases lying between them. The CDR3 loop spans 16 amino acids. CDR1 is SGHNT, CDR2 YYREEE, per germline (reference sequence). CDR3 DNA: TGTGCCAGCAGCTTGGAGGTGGTGGGGCTGAACACTGAAGCTTTCTTT. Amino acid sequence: CASSLEVVGLNTEAFF.